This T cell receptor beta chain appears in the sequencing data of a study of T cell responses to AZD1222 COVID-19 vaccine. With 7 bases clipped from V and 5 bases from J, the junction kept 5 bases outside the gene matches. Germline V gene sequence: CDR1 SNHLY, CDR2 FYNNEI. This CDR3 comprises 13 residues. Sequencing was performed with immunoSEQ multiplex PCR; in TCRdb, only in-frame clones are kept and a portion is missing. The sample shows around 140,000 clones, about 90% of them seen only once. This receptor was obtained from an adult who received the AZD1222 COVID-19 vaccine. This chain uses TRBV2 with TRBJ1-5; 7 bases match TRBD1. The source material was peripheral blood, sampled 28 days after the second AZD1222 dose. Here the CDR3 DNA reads TGTGCCAGCAATCTCGGACAGGATCAGCCCCAGCATTTT. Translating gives CASNLGQDQPQHF.